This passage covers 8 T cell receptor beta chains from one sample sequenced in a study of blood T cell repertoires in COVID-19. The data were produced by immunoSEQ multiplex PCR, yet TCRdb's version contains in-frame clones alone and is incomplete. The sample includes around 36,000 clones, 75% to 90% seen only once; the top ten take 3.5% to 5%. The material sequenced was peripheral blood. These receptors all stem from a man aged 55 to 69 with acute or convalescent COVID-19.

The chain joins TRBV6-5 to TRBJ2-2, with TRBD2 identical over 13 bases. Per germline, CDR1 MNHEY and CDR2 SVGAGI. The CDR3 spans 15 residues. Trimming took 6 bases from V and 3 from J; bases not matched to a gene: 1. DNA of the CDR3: TGTGCCAGCAGACTAGCGGGAGGGGACACCGGGGAGCTGTTTTTT. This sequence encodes CASRLAGGDTGELFF.

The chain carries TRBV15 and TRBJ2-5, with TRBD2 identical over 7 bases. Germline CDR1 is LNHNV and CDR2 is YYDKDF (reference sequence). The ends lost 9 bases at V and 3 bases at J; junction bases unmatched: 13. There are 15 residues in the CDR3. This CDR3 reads CATGRGGAGEETQYF. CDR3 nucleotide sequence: TGTGCCACGGGGCGAGGAGGGGCGGGAGAAGAGACCCAGTACTTC.

CDR3 coding DNA: TGTGCCAGCAGCGTCGACAGCTATAGCAATCAGCCCCAGCATTTT. Residues: CASSVDSYSNQPQHF. The chain is built from TRBV7-2 and TRBJ1-5; tentatively, D is TRBD1 (5 bases). Per the germline V gene, CDR1 is SGHTA and CDR2 is FQGNSA. Trimming pared 5 bases from V and 0 bases from J, leaving 11 bases between. This CDR3 has 15 amino acids.

The CDR3 loop is CAWSPRDLYTGELFF. In DNA form, the CDR3 reads TGTGCCTGGAGTCCCCGGGACTTATACACCGGGGAGCTGTTTTTT. This chain joins TRBV30 and TRBJ2-2, with a weak D call TRBD2 (6 bases). Germline CDR1 reads GTSNPN; CDR2 reads SVGIG (reference sequence). Trimming cost V 2 bases and J 3 bases, with 13 bases left between them. The CDR3 extends over 15 amino acids.

CDR3 coding DNA: TGCAGTGCTAACCAGGGGGGGCCCCAGCATTTT. Its protein is CSANQGGPQHF. This chain joins TRBV20-1 and TRBJ1-5; TRBD1 agrees at 7 bases. CDR3 length: 11 amino acids. The V and J ends lost 4 bases and 9 bases, in that order; junction bases with no gene match: 3. CDR1 is DFQATT, CDR2 SNEGSKA, per germline (reference sequence).

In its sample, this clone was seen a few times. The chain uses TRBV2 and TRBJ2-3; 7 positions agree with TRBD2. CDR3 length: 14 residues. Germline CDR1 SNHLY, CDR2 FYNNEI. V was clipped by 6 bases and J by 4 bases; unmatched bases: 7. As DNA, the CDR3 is TGTGCCAGCAGGGCCAGCGGGAAGGCAGATACGCAGTATTTT. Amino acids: CASRASGKADTQYF.

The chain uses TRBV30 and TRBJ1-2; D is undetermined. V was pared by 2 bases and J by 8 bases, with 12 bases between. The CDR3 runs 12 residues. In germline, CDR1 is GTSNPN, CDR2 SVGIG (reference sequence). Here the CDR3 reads CAWSLQSGGYTF. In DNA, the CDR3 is TGTGCCTGGAGTTTGCAGTCCGGGGGCTACACCTTC. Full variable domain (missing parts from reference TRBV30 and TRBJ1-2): SQTIHQWPATLVQPVGSPLSLECTVEGTSNPNLYWYRQAAGRGLQLLFYSVGIGQISSEVPQNLSASRPQDRQFILSSKKLLLSDSGFYLCAWSLQSGGYTFGSGTRLTVV.

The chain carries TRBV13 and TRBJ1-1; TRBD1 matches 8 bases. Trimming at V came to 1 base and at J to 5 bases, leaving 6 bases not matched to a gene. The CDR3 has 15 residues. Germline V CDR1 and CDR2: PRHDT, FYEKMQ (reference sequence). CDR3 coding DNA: TGTGCCAGCAGCTTAGATCAGGGGGCGGGAACTGAAGCTTTCTTT. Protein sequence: CASSLDQGAGTEAFF.